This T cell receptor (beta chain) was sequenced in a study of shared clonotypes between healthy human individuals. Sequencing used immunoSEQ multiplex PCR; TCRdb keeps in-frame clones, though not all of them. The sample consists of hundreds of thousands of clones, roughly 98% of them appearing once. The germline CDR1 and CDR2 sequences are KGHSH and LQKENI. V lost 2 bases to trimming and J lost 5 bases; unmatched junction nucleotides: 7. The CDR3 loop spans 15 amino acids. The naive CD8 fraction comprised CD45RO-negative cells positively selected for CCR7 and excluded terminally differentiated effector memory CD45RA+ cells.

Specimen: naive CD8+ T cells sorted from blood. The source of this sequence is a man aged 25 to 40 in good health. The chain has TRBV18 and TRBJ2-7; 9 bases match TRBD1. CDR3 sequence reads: CASSPSPDRGDEQYF. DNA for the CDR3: TGTGCCAGCTCACCATCTCCGGACAGGGGCGACGAGCAGTACTTC.